This T cell receptor (beta chain) is from a study of shared clonotypes between healthy human individuals. Findings of the study overall: Since donors were few, the genetic and exposure-history diversity represented was limited.

A remark on this clone: Its target is not known.

The assay was immunoSEQ multiplex PCR, and TCRdb's table has in-frame clones only and misses some. Of approximately 2.1 million clones listed, approximately 93% are singletons. The CDR3 spans 10 residues. In germline, CDR1 is SQVTM, CDR2 ANQGSEA. The sample comprised naive CD4+ T cells from PBMCs. Subset here: CD45RA+ positively selected. This TCR was sampled from a young man in good health. Some clones in this sample may be carry-over from other donors' samples. This chain uses TRBV29-1 with TRBJ1-2, with D uncertain. CDR3 DNA: TGCAGTTATTCCGGGTTGGGCTACACCTTC. Translating gives CSYSGLGYTF.